This entry lists 11 T cell receptor beta chains sequenced from one sample in a study of human T cells and chemical hapten exposure. The time point is: patch test 2, 6 weeks after DPC sensitization. Stated treatment: therapeutic diphenylcyclopropenone sensitization with weekly scalp DPC. TCRdb reprocessed the RACE reads with MiXCR, giving one entry per CDR3 protein. There are about 73,000 distinct CDR3 sequences in the sample; 7.5% to 9.5% occur only once, and nearly 3.5% lies in the top ten. The input for sequencing was whole blood, taken in connection with sensitization to the hapten diphenylcyclopropenone (DPC). The receptors were sampled from a woman between 50 and 59 years old with alopecia areata. Some clones in this sample may be carry-over from other donors' samples.

Ten or more counts support this clonotype. This chain joins TRBV18 and TRBJ1-6; 7 nucleotides line up with TRBD1. The CDR3 is made up of 15 amino acids. Germline CDR1 KGHSH, CDR2 LQKENI. V trimming: 1 base; J trimming: 5 bases; junction bases outside the gene matches: 2. CDR3: CASSPLDRDNSPLHF. In nucleotides, the CDR3 is TGTGCCAGCTCACCACTTGACAGGGATAATTCACCCCTCCACTTT. Full variable domain (outside the CDR3, taken from reference TRBV18 and TRBJ1-6): NAGVMQNPRHLVRRRGQEARLRCSPMKGHSHVYWYRQLPEEGLKFMVYLQKENIIDESGMPKERFSAEFPKEGPSILRIQQVVRGDSAAYFCASSPLDRDNSPLHFGNGTRLTVT.

This chain connects TRBV4-2 to TRBJ2-7, with 9 bases lining up with TRBD2. The trim removed 4 bases at V and 4 bases at J, leaving 5 bases unmatched. The CDR3 length is 14 residues. The germline CDR1 and CDR2 sequences are LGHNA and YNFKEQ. DNA for the CDR3: TGTGCCAGCAGCCCGGGACTAGCCCGATACGAGCAGTACTTC. Translating gives CASSPGLARYEQYF.

In its sample, this clonotype was seen many times. This rearrangement joins TRBV6-6 to TRBJ1-1, with TRBD1 as a possible D gene (5 bases). The CDR3 spans 12 residues. The germline V gene encodes CDR1 MNHNY and CDR2 SVGAGI (reference sequence). V dropped 5 bases and J dropped 5 bases, with 9 bases sitting between them. The CDR3 sequence is CASSPRATEAFF. The CDR3 bases are TGTGCCAGCAGTCCCAGGGCTACTGAAGCTTTCTTT.

This clonotype was counted at least ten times. The chain joins TRBV4-2 to TRBJ1-1; tentative D call: TRBD1 (5 bases). This CDR3 is 13 amino acids long. With 1 base removed from V and 5 bases from J, the gap between germline ends came to 8 bases. Looked up from germline, CDR1 is LGHNA and CDR2 is YNFKEQ. The DNA for the CDR3 is TGTGCCAGCAGCCAAGTGGGGGGAACTGAAGCTTTCTTT. The encoded protein is CASSQVGGTEAFF.

This clonotype has only a few counts. The chain joins TRBV29-1 to TRBJ2-2; the match to TRBD1 covers 10 bases. Germline-derived CDR1 and CDR2 are SQVTM and ANQGSEA. Trimming cost V 7 bases and J 0 bases; bases outside gene matches: 2. The CDR3 contains 14 residues. DNA for the CDR3: TGCAGCGCAGGACAGGGGGCGAACACCGGGGAGCTGTTTTTT. It yields the protein CSAGQGANTGELFF.

This clonotype was counted ten times or more. The chain couples TRBV7-9 to TRBJ1-1; the D gene is possibly TRBD1 (6 bases). The CDR3 totals 15 residues. Germline CDR1 is SEHNR and CDR2 is FQNEAQ (reference sequence). V was trimmed by 3 bases and J by 2 bases, leaving 13 bases between them. The CDR3 region has the DNA TGTGCCAGCAGCTTTCGGGACACCATAAACACTGAAGCTTTCTTT. Protein: CASSFRDTINTEAFF.

This clonotype has a count of ten or more. This sequence joins TRBV20-1 and TRBJ2-3, with D possibly TRBD2 on 6 matching bases. The germline V and J ends were trimmed by 0 bases and 1 base, with 11 bases remaining between them. The germline CDR1 and CDR2 sequences are DFQATT and SNEGSKA (reference sequence). The CDR3 is made up of 15 amino acids. CDR3 nucleotides: TGCAGTGCTAGAGATTTCGGGGGTGGCACAGATACGCAGTATTTT. Amino acid sequence: CSARDFGGGTDTQYF.

This clonotype was observed many times. The rearrangement uses TRBV11-2 and TRBJ2-3; TRBD2 agrees at 9 bases. Per germline, CDR1 SGHAT and CDR2 FQNNGV. The CDR3 has 16 amino acids. Unmatched junction bases numbered 8, after V lost 5 bases and J lost 2 bases. DNA of the CDR3: TGTGCCAGCAGCGCAGGGACTAGCAGCTACACAGATACGCAGTATTTT. Its translation is CASSAGTSSYTDTQYF.

Only a few counts were recorded for this clonotype. The gene calls are TRBV5-4 and TRBJ1-2, with D perhaps matching TRBD1 (5 bases). The CDR3 spans 16 residues. Germline CDR1 is SGHNT and CDR2 is YYREEE (reference sequence). Trimming left V 0 bases short and J 0 bases short, with 12 bases between. CDR3 region: CASSLVSGRANYGYTF. CDR3 DNA: TGTGCCAGCAGCTTGGTGTCAGGGCGAGCTAACTATGGCTACACCTTC. The full variable domain, in which reference TRBV5-4 and TRBJ1-2 provide the parts outside the CDR3, is ETGVTQSPTHLIKTRGQQVTLRCSSQSGHNTVSWYQQALGQGPQFIFQYYREEENGRGNFPPRFSGLQFPNYSSELNVNALELDDSALYLCASSLVSGRANYGYTFGSGTRLTVV.

This clonotype was seen at least ten times. The V gene is TRBV7-8, the J gene TRBJ2-3; 10 nucleotides match TRBD2. The CDR3 spans 13 residues. Trimming at V came to 3 bases and at J to 10 bases, leaving 4 bases not matched to a gene. Looked up from germline, CDR1 is SGHVS and CDR2 is FQNEAQ. In nucleotides, the CDR3 is TGTGCCAGCAGCTTCAGAACTAGCGGGGCGCAGTATTTT. Translation gives CASSFRTSGAQYF. The variable domain in full, with the rest retrieved from reference TRBV7-8 and TRBJ2-3, is GAGVSQSPRYKVAKRGQDVALRCDPISGHVSLFWYQQALGQGPEFLTYFQNEAQLDKSGLPSDRFFAERPEGSVSTLKIQRTQQEDSAVYLCASSFRTSGAQYFGPGTRLTVL.

This chain uses TRBV5-1 with TRBJ2-7; 11 bases are a match to TRBD2. CDR1 is SGHRS, CDR2 YFSETQ, per germline. The CDR3 is 14 amino acids. The V segment lost 4 bases and the J segment 11 bases; nucleotides outside the gene matches: 11. CDR3 coding DNA: TGCGCCAGCAGCGAATACACTAGCGGGGGTATCGAGTACTTC. Protein sequence: CASSEYTSGGIEYF.